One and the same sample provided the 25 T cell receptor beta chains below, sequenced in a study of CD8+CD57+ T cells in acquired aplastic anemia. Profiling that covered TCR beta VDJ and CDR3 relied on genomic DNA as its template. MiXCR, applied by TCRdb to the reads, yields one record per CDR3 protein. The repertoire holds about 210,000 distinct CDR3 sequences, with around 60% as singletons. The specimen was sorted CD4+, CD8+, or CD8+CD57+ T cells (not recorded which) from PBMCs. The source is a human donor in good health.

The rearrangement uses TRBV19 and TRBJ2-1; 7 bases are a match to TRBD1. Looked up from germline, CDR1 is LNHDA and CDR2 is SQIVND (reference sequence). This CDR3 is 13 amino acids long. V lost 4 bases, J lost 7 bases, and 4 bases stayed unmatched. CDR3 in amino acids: CASSTGQLNEQFF. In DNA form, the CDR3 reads TGTGCCAGTAGTACGGGACAGTTGAATGAGCAGTTCTTC.

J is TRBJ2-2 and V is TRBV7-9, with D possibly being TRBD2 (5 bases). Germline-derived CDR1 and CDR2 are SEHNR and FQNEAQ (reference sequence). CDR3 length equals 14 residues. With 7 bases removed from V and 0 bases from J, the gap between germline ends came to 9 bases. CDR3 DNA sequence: TGTGCCAGCACACTAGAAGCGAACACCGGGGAGCTGTTTTTT. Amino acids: CASTLEANTGELFF. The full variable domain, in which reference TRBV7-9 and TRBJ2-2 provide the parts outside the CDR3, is DTGVSQNPRHKITKRGQNVTFRCDPISEHNRLYWYRQTLGQGPEFLTYFQNEAQLEKSRLLSDRFSAERPKGSFSTLEIQRTEQGDSAMYLCASTLEANTGELFFGEGSRLTVL.

The CDR3 sequence: CASSMDGQSSGANVLTF. CDR3 in DNA: TGTGCCAGCAGCATGGACGGGCAGAGCTCTGGGGCCAACGTCCTGACTTTC. The J gene is TRBJ2-6, the V gene TRBV7-6; no firm D call. The CDR3 consists of 17 residues. Trimming pared 5 bases from V and 0 bases from J, leaving 14 bases between. Germline CDR1 reads SGHVS; CDR2 reads FNYEAQ.

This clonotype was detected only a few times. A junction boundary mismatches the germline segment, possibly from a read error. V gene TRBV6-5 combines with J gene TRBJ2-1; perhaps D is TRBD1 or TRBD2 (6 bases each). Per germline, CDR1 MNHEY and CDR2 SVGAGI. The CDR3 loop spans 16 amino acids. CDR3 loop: CASSYSTGASYNERFF. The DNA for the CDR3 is TGTGCCAGCAGTTACTCGACGGGGGCTTCCTACAATGAGCGGTTCTTC.

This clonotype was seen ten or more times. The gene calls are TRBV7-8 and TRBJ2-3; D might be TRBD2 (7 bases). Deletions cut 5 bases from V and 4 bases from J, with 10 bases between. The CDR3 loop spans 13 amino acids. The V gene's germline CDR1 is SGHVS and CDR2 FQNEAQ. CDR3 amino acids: CASSGGGADTQYF. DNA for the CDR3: TGTGCCAGCAGCGGGGGGGGCGCAGATACGCAGTATTTT.

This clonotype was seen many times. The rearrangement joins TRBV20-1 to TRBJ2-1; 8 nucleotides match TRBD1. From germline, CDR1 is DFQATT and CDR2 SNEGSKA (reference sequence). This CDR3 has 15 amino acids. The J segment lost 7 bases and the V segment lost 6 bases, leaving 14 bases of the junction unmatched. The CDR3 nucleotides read TGCAGTGCCGCCCAGGCCGACAGGGGACCGAATGAGCAGTTCTTC. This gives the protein CSAAQADRGPNEQFF.

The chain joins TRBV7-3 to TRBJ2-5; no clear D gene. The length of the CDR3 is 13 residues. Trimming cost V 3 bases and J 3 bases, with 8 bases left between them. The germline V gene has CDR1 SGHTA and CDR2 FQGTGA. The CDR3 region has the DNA TGTGCCAGCAGCTTTAGACCCAAAGAGACCCAGTACTTC. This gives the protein CASSFRPKETQYF.

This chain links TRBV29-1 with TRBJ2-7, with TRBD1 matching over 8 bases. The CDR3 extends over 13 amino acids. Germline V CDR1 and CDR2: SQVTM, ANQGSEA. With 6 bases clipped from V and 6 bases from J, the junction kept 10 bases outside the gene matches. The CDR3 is CSVLLTGEPEQYF. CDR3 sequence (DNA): TGCAGCGTCCTTCTGACAGGGGAGCCCGAGCAGTACTTC.

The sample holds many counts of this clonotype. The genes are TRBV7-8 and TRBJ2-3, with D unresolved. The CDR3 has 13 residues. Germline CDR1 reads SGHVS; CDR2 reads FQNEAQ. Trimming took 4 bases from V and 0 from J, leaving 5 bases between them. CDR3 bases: TGTGCCAGCAGCTCCATTAGCACAGATACGCAGTATTTT. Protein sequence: CASSSISTDTQYF.

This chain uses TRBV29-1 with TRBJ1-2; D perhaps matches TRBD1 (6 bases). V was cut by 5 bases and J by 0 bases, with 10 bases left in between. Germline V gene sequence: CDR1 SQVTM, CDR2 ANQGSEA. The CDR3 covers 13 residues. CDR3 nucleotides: TGCAGCGTTCTGACAGGAGCTAACTATGGCTACACCTTC. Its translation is CSVLTGANYGYTF.

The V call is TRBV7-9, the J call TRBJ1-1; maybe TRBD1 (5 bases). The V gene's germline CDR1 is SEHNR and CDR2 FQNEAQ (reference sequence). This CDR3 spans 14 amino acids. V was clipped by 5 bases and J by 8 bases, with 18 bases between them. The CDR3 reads CASSVEVGDGEAFF. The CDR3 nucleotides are TGTGCCAGCAGCGTAGAGGTTGGGGACGGGGAAGCTTTCTTT. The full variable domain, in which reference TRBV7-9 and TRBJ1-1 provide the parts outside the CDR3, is DTGVSQNPRHKITKRGQNVTFRCDPISEHNRLYWYRQTLGQGPEFLTYFQNEAQLEKSRLLSDRFSAERPKGSFSTLEIQRTEQGDSAMYLCASSVEVGDGEAFFGQGTRLTVV.

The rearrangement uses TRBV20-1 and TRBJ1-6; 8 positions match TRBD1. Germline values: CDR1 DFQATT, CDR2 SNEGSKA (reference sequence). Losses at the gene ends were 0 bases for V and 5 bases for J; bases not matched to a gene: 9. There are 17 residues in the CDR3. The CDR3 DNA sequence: TGCAGTGCTAGAGATGGTACAGGGGGACTCAATAATTCACCCCTCCACTTT. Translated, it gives CSARDGTGGLNNSPLHF.

CDR3 nucleotides: TGTGCCAGTAGTATCGGACAGGGGGTCGGCTACACCTTC. This gives the protein CASSIGQGVGYTF. The V gene is TRBV19, the J gene TRBJ1-2; TRBD1 agrees at 10 bases. Trimming at V came to 3 bases and at J to 8 bases, leaving 3 bases not matched to a gene. Germline CDR1 and CDR2: LNHDA and SQIVND (reference sequence). The CDR3 totals 13 residues.

The chain's CDR3 is CASRRGTVSYNEQFF. CDR3 in DNA: TGCGCCAGCAGGCGTGGGACAGTCTCCTACAATGAGCAGTTCTTC. The rearrangement joins TRBV5-1 to TRBJ2-1; TRBD1 matches at 7 bases. This CDR3 is 15 amino acids long. Trimming cost V 5 bases and J 0 bases; bases outside gene matches: 5. The germline V gene encodes CDR1 SGHRS and CDR2 YFSETQ.

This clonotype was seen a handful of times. The CDR3 reads CASGRVAGYEQYF. The CDR3 DNA reads TGCGCCAGTGGTCGGGTGGCAGGCTACGAGCAGTACTTC. The chain couples TRBV10-1 to TRBJ2-7; D not resolved. The V end lost 9 bases, the J end lost 3 bases, and 15 bases lay between the germline ends. Germline V gene lookup returns CDR1 WNHNN and CDR2 SYGVQD (reference sequence). The CDR3 has 13 amino acids.

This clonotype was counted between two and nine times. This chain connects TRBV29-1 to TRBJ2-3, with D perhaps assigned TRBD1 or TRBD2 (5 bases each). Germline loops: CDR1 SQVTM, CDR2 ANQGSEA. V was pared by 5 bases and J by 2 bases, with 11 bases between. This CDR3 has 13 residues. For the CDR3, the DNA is TGCAGCGTTCGAAGGGGAGCCACAGATACGCAGTATTTT. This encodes CSVRRGATDTQYF.

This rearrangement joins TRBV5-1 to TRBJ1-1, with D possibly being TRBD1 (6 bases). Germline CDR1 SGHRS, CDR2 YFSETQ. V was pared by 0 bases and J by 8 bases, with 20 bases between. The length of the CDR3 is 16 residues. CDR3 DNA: TGCGCCAGCAGCTTGGCCCCAGGGTGGGGGGGCACCGAAGCTTTCTTT. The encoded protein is CASSLAPGWGGTEAFF.

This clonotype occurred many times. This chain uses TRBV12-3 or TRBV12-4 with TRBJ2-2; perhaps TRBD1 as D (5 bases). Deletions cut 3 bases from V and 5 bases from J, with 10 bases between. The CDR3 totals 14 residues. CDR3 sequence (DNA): TGTGCCAGCAGTTTGGGGCTAGGGACCGGGGAGCTGTTTTTT. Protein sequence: CASSLGLGTGELFF.

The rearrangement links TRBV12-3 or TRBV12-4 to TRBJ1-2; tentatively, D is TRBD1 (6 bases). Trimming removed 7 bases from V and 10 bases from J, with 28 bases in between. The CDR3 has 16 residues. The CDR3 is CASTPLPTGGPYSYTF. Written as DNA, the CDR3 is TGTGCCAGCACCCCTCTACCCACGGGGGGGCCATACTCCTACACCTTC.

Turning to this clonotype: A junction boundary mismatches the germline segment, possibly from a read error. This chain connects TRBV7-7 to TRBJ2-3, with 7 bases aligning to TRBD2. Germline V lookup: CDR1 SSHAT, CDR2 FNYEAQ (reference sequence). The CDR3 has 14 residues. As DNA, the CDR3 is TGTGCTAGCAGTCGCGGACTAGGCACAGATACGCAGTATTTT. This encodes CASSRGLGTDTQYF.

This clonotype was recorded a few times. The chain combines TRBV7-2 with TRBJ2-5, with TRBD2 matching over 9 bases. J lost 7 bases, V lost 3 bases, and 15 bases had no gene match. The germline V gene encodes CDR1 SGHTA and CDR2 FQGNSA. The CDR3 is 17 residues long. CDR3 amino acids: CASSLTSGRGGHATQYF. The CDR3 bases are TGTGCCAGCAGCTTGACCTCGGGGCGGGGGGGCCATGCGACCCAGTACTTC.

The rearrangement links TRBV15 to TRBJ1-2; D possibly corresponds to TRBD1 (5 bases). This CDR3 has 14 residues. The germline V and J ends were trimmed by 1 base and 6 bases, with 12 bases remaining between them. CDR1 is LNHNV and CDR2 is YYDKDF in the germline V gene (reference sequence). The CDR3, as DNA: TGTGCCACCAGCAGAGGGAGGGACTCAAATGGCTACACCTTC. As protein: CATSRGRDSNGYTF.

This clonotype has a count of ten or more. The CDR3 DNA reads as TGTGCCAGCAGCTTAGGGACTAGGGGCAATGAGCAGTTCTTC. Protein sequence: CASSLGTRGNEQFF. The genes are TRBV7-9 and TRBJ2-1, with 7 bases fitting TRBD2. V gave up 1 base and J gave up 6 bases; unmatched junction bases: 3. CDR1 is SEHNR, CDR2 FQNEAQ, per germline (reference sequence). This CDR3 comprises 14 residues.

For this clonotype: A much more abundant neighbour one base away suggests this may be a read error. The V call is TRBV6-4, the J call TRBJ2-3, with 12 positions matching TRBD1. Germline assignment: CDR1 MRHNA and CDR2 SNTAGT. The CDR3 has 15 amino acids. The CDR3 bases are TGTGCCAGCAGTACCGGGACAGGGGGCGCAGATACGCACTATTTT. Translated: CASSTGTGGADTHYF.

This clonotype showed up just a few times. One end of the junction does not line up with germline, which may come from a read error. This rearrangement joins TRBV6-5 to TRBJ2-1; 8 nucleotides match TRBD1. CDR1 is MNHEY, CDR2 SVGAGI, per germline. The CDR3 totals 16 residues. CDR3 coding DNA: TGTGCCAGCACCCCTCAGGGGGCGAAAGCGTACAATGAGCAGCTCTTC. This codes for CASTPQGAKAYNEQLF.